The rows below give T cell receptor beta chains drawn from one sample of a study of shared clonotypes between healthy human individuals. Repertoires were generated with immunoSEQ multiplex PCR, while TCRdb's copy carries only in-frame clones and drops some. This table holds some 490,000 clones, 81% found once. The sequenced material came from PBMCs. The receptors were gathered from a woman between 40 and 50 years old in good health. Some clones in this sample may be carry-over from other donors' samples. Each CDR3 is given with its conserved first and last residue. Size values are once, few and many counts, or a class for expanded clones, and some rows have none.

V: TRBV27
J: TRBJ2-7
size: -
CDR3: CASSSAARAGEQYF

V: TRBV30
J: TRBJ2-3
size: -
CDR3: CAWIEGVTTDTQYF

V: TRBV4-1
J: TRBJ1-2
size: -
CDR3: CASSQGRLILGYTF

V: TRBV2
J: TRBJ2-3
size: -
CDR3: CAAAPSTSSTDTQYF

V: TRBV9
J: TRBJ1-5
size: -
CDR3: CASSVASDRGQPQHF

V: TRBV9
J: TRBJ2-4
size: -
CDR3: CASSVDITDKNIQYF

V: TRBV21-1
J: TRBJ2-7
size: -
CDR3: CASSNLPRAGQADEQYF

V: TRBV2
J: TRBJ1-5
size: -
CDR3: CASSDRTGDQPQHF

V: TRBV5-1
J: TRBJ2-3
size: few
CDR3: CASSSDTWSDTQYF

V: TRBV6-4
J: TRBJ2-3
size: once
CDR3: CASSDGTGATDTQYF

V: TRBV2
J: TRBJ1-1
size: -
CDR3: CASSEEQGSEAFF

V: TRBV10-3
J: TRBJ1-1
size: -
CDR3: CAIKWDRNTEAFF

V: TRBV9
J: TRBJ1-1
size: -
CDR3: CASSPSGRGGLAFF

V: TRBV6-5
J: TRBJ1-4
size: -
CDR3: CASRTIYGEKLFF

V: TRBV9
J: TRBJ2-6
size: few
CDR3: CASSSTAGANVLTF

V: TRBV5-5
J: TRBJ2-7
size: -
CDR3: CASTPRDIHEQYF

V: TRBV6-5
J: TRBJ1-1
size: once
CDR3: CASRPPGRDTEAFF

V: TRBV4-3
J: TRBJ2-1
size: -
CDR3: CASSLFSGSSSSEQFF

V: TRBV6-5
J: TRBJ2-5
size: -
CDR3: CASSPWRGTQYF

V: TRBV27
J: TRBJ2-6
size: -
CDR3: CASSLWTGSSGANVLTF

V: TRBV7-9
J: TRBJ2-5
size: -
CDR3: CASSLGIAGLSTQYF

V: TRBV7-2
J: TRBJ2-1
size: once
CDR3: CASSLTRVAGNEQFF

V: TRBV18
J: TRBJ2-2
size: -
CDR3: CASSPGGDYGQENTGELFF

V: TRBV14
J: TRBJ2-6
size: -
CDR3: CASSQELAGANVLTF

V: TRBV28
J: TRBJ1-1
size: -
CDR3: CASGTVNTEAFF

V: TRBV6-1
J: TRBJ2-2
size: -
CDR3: CASSDRLHSTGELFF

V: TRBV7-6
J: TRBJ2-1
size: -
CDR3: CASSLAGGNEQFF

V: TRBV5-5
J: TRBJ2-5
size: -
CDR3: CASSSEPYQETQYF